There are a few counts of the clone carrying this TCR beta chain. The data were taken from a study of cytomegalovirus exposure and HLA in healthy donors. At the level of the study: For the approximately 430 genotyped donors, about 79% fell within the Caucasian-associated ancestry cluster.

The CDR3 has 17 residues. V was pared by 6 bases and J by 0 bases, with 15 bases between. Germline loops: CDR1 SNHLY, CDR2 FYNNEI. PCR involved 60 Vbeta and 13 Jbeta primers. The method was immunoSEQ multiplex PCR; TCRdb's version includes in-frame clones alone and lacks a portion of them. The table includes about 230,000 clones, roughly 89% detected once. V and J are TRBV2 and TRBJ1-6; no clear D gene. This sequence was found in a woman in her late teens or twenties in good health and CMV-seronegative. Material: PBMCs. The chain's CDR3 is CASSQRRVSSYNSPLHF. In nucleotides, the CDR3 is TGTGCCAGCAGCCAACGGCGGGTTAGCTCCTATAATTCACCCCTCCACTTT.